The T cell receptor beta chain under discussion was sequenced for a study of shared clonotypes between healthy human individuals. The assay was immunoSEQ multiplex PCR, and TCRdb's table has in-frame clones only and misses some. The table lists 900,000 to 1,200,000 clones, approximately 80% of them singletons. Overall study results and limits: Among donors, the sharing of clonotypes was expected to be influenced by sequencing depth.

About this clone itself: Its antigen remains unknown.

Germline-derived CDR1 and CDR2 are KGHSH and LQKENI. The CDR3 is 16 residues long. The V and J ends lost 2 bases and 1 base respectively, with 14 bases between them. This sequence was found in a man aged 18 to 29 in good health. Some clones in this sample may be carry-over from other donors' samples. The chain links TRBV18 to TRBJ1-1; D remains unclear. The sequenced sample consisted of memory CD4+ T cells from PBMCs. As to subset: CD45RA-negative fraction. CDR3 sequence: CASSPSRLHPNTEAFF. The DNA of the CDR3 is TGTGCCAGCTCACCATCACGTCTACATCCGAACACTGAAGCTTTCTTT.